Presented here are 10 T cell receptor beta chains from one specimen sequenced in a study of breast tumors, draining lymph nodes, adjacent tissues. Axillary draining lymph nodes of breast cancer patients supplied the node samples. A single record per CDR3 protein comes from TCRdb applying MiXCR to the multiplex PCR reads. The sample lists 140,000 or so distinct CDR3 sequences; 32% were seen once. Sequenced input: axillary lymph node tissue. The receptors derive from a female donor with breast cancer. Some clones in this sample may be carry-over from other donors' samples.

In its sample, this clonotype was seen many times. The chain is built from TRBV15 and TRBJ1-1; 8 bases agree with TRBD1. The CDR3 loop spans 14 amino acids. The trim removed 1 base at V and 4 bases at J, leaving 2 bases unmatched. From germline, CDR1 is LNHNV and CDR2 YYDKDF (reference sequence). CDR3 in amino acids: CATSRVDRGTEAFF. CDR3 bases: TGTGCCACCAGCAGAGTCGACAGGGGCACTGAAGCTTTCTTT.

This clonotype was recorded at least ten times. V and J are TRBV12-3 or TRBV12-4 and TRBJ2-3, with TRBD2 identical over 12 bases. This CDR3 has 15 residues. With V trimmed by 3 bases and J by 6 bases, 4 bases remained unmatched. The CDR3, as DNA: TGTGCCAGCAGTTTTACTAGCGGGGGGAGGGATACGCAGTATTTT. This translates into CASSFTSGGRDTQYF.

This clonotype was seen at least ten times. Lacking the conserved final phenylalanine or tryptophan, this CDR3 likely reflects a read error. CDR3 DNA sequence: TGTGCCACCAGCCAAACCGGGACATTCTTTGGCCTGGGAGCTAGCTATGGCTACACCTCC. Protein sequence: CATSQTGTFFGLGASYGYTS. The genes are TRBV15 and TRBJ1-2, with D perhaps matching TRBD1 (6 bases). The CDR3 has 20 residues. CDR1 is LNHNV, CDR2 YYDKDF, per germline (reference sequence). The V end lost 5 bases, the J end lost 4 bases, and 32 bases lay between the germline ends.

In this sample, this clonotype turned up many times. The gene calls are TRBV5-8 and TRBJ1-6; a weak D match, TRBD1 (6 bases). CDR3 length: 15 amino acids. From germline, CDR1 is SGHTS and CDR2 YDEGEE. Trimming removed 1 base from V and 7 bases from J, with 12 bases in between. The CDR3 bases are TGTGCCAGCAGCTTGTCGACAGGCGGGAATTCACCCCTCCACTTT. It is translated as CASSLSTGGNSPLHF.

CDR3 sequence: CASSSSIRAPDPPGYTF. The DNA of the CDR3 is TGTGCCAGCAGCTCAAGTATTCGGGCACCCGATCCCCCCGGCTACACCTTC. The chain links TRBV11-3 to TRBJ1-2, with D hard to call. V was shortened by 4 bases and J by 8 bases, with 26 bases between the two germline ends. The germline gives CDR1 SGHNT, CDR2 YENEEA. CDR3 length: 17 amino acids.

This clonotype was picked up many times. J is TRBJ2-7 and V is TRBV3-1, with 13 bases aligning to TRBD2. This CDR3 region has 15 residues. Trimming took 4 bases from V and 3 from J; bases not matched to a gene: 3. Germline values: CDR1 LGHDT, CDR2 YNNKEL (reference sequence). The CDR3 protein is CASSRGTSGNYEQYV. The CDR3, as DNA: TGTGCCAGCAGCCGCGGGACTAGCGGGAACTACGAGCAGTACGTC.

CDR3 sequence: CASRDPGTGFSPLHF. In DNA form, the CDR3 reads TGTGCCAGCAGAGATCCCGGGACAGGCTTTTCACCCCTCCACTTT. The chain employs TRBV7-2 and TRBJ1-6; TRBD1 matches at 8 bases. The germline gives CDR1 SGHTA, CDR2 FQGNSA. The CDR3 runs 15 residues. After removal of 6 bases from V and 9 bases from J, the junction contained 10 bases not matched to a gene.

The table lists this clonotype with many counts. J is TRBJ2-6 and V is TRBV6-6; the D is unclear. This CDR3 contains 13 residues. Germline V gene lookup returns CDR1 MNHNY and CDR2 SVGAGI (reference sequence). The ends were cut back, 6 bases at V and 2 bases at J, with 5 bases in the middle. The CDR3: CASSPPGANVLTF. CDR3 coding DNA: TGTGCCAGCAGCCCCCCTGGGGCCAACGTCCTGACTTTC.

This clonotype has a count of ten or more. The chain links TRBV18 to TRBJ1-4, with D possibly being TRBD1 (5 bases). CDR3 length equals 13 residues. Trimming took off 6 bases at V and 7 bases at J, with 12 bases between the two ends. The germline V gene has CDR1 KGHSH and CDR2 LQKENI. The CDR3 DNA is TGTGCCAGCTCCCTACGGGGGGGTGAAAAACTGTTTTTT. Its translation: CASSLRGGEKLFF.

As to this clonotype: One base away lies a much larger clone, so this may be a sequencing read error. The V call is TRBV5-4, the J call TRBJ2-5; 7 nucleotides align to TRBD2. CDR1 and CDR2 from the germline V gene are SGHNT and YYREEE (reference sequence). The CDR3 sequence is 15 residues long. The CDR3 reads CASSLGTTRQETQYF. CDR3 coding DNA: TGCGCCAGCAGCTTGGGGACTACTCGCCAAGAGACCCAGTACTTC.